This T cell receptor (beta chain) was profiled in a study of control samples from healthy donors and cancer patients. Sequenced by immunoSEQ multiplex PCR; TCRdb stores in-frame clones only, minus some. The profile shows 170,000 or so clones, 85% to 95% of them singletons. The CDR3 sequence is 14 residues long. Trimming took off 2 bases at V and 5 bases at J, with 10 bases between the two ends. Germline CDR1 reads MNHEY; CDR2 reads SVGAGI. The V call is TRBV6-5, the J call TRBJ1-5, with a weak D call TRBD1 (5 bases). The sequence derives from a man younger than 35 in good health. Specimen: blood. The DNA of the CDR3 is TGTGCCAGCAGTTACCAAGTGGGGGATCAGCCCCAGCATTTT. Its translation is CASSYQVGDQPQHF.